The clone carrying this TCR beta chain has a count of ten or more. Its target is not known. TCRdb reprocessed the reads with MiXCR, giving one entry per CDR3 protein. Counted here are about 890,000 distinct CDR3 sequences, about a third occurring once; the ten biggest clones make up around 15%. Unmatched junction bases numbered 8, after V lost 5 bases and J lost 4 bases. This CDR3 is built from 15 residues. Germline values: CDR1 SGHTA, CDR2 FQGNSA. This entry is derived from a study of T cell repertoires in cytomegalovirus infection. The sample in question was cultured CD8+ T cells from PBMCs, obtained from culture after CMV antigen stimulation. The chain joins TRBV7-2 to TRBJ2-7; 10 bases line up with TRBD1. This sequence was found in a human donor in good health (CMV status not recorded). Some clones in this sample may be carry-over from other donors' samples. Written as DNA, the CDR3 is TGTGCCAGCAGCCTGGGACAGGGGAAGATGTACGAGCAGTACTTC. Its translation: CASSLGQGKMYEQYF.